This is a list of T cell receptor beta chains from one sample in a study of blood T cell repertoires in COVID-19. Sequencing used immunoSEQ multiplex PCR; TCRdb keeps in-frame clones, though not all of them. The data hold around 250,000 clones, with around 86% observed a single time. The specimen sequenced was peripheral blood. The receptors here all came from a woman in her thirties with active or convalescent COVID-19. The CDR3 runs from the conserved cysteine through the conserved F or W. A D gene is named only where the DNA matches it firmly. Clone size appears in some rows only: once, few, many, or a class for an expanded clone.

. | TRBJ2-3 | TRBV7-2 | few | CASSLAGPTDTQYF | TGTGCCAGCAGCTTAGCGGGGCCCACAGATACGCAGTATTTT
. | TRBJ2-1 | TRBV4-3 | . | CASSQEPPGVYNEQFF | TGCGCCAGCAGCCAAGAACCCCCGGGAGTTTACAATGAGCAGTTCTTC
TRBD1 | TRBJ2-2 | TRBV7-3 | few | CASSLNRGDTGELFF | TGTGCCAGCAGCTTAAACAGGGGTGACACCGGGGAGCTGTTTTTT
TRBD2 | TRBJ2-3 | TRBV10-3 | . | CAISESGGTRGDTQYF | TGTGCCATCAGTGAGTCGGGGGGGACTAGAGGGGATACGCAGTATTTT
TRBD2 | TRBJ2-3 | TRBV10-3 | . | CAIRAGLAGTDTQYF | TGTGCCATCAGGGCGGGACTAGCGGGCACAGATACGCAGTATTTT
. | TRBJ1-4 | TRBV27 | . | CASSLLGANEKLFF | TGTGCCAGCAGTTTATTAGGGGCCAATGAAAAACTGTTTTTT
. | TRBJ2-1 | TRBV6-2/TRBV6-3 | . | CASRPSGGGPYNEQFF | TGTGCCAGCAGGCCTTCAGGGGGAGGCCCATACAATGAGCAGTTCTTC
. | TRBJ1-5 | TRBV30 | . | CAWGIRGSQPQHF | TGTGCCTGGGGTATCAGGGGTAGTCAGCCCCAGCATTTT
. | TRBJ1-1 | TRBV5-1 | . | CASSQDSVRVTEAFF | TGCGCCAGCAGCCAGGACAGTGTTCGGGTGACTGAAGCTTTCTTT
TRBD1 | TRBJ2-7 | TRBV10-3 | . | CAISPQTGGSYEQYF | TGTGCCATCAGTCCCCAGACAGGGGGGTCCTACGAGCAGTACTTC
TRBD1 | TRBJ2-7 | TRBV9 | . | CASSHPRFGTEPYEQYF | TGTGCCAGCAGCCACCCGCGGTTTGGGACAGAACCCTACGAGCAGTACTTC
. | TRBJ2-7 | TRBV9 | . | CASSVGQAVLYEQYF | TGTGCCAGCAGCGTAGGACAGGCCGTTCTCTACGAGCAGTACTTC
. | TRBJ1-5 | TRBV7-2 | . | CASSLVGASNQPQHF | TGTGCCAGCAGCTTAGTAGGGGCTAGCAATCAGCCCCAGCATTTT
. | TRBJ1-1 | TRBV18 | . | CASSPQQGFMNTEAFF | TGTGCCAGCTCACCGCAACAGGGTTTCATGAACACTGAAGCTTTCTTT
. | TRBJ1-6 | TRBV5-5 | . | CASSLVDRSSSPLHF | TGTGCCAGCAGCTTGGTTGACAGGAGTAGTTCACCCCTCCACTTT
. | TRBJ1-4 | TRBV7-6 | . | CASSGGVGPEGKLFF | TGTGCCAGCAGCGGGGGGGTGGGGCCTGAAGGAAAACTGTTTTTT
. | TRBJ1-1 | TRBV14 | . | CASSQEQFVTEAFF | TGTGCCAGCAGCCAAGAACAGTTTGTCACTGAAGCTTTCTTT
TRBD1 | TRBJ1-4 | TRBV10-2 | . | CASSELPGTGEKLFF | TGCGCCAGCAGTGAGCTTCCGGGGACAGGGGAAAAACTGTTTTTT
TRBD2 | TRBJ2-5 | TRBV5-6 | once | CASSSKRAGDRTRQETQYF | TGTGCCAGCAGCTCGAAACGAGCGGGGGACCGGACTCGTCAAGAGACCCAGTACTTC
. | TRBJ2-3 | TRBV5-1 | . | CASSLSVTSTDTQYF | TGCGCCAGCAGCTTGTCCGTTACTAGCACAGATACGCAGTATTTT
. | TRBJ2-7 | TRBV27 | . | CASGGRSRGQYF | TGTGCCAGCGGAGGTCGGTCCAGGGGGCAGTACTTC
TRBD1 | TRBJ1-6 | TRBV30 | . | CAWRDRGESPLHF | TGTGCCTGGCGGGACAGGGGAGAATCACCCCTCCACTTT
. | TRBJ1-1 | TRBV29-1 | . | CSVEGSRTEAFF | TGCAGCGTTGAAGGGTCTCGGACTGAAGCTTTCTTT
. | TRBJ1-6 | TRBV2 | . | CASRPPGTAALHF | TGTGCCAGCAGGCCACCTGGTACAGCCGCCCTCCACTTT
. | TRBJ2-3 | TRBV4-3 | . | CASSQGSQSPDTQYF | TGCGCCAGCAGCCAAGGGTCACAGAGCCCAGATACGCAGTATTTT
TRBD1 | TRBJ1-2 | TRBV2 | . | CASSPDRQNGYTF | TGTGCCAGCAGTCCGGACAGGCAAAATGGCTACACCTTC
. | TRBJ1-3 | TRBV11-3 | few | CASSSYFGNGNTIYF | TGTGCCAGCAGCTCCTACTTTGGTAACGGAAACACCATATATTTT
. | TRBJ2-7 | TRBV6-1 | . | CASSERDSREQYF | TGTGCCAGCAGTGAGCGGGACTCAAGGGAGCAGTACTTC
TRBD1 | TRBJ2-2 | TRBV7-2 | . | CASSPRQGATGELFF | TGTGCCAGCAGCCCTCGACAGGGGGCCACCGGGGAGCTGTTTTTT